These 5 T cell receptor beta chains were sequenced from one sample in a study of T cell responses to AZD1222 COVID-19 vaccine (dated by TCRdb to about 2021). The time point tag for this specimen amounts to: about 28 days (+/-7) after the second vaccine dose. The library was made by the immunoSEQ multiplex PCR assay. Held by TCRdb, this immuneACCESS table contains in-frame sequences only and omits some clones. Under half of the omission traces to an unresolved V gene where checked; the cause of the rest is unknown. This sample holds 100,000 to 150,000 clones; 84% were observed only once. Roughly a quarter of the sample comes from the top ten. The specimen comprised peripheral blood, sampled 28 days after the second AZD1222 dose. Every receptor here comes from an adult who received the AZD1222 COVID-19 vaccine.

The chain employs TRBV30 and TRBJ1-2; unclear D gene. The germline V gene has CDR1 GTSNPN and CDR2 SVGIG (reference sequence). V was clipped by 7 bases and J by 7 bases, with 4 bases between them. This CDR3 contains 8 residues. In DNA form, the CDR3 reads TGTGCCTTAGCTGGCTACACCTTC. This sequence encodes CALAGYTF.

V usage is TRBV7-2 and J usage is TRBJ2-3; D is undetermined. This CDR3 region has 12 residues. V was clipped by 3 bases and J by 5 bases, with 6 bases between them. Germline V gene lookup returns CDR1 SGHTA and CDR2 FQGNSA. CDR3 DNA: TGTGCCAGCAGCTTTAGGATAGATACGCAGTATTTT. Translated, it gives CASSFRIDTQYF. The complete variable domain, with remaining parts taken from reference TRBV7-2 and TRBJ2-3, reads GAGVSQSPSNKVTEKGKDVELRCDPISGHTALYWYRQSLGQGLEFLIYFQGNSAPDKSGLPSDRFSAERTGGSVSTLTIQRTQQEDSAVYLCASSFRIDTQYFGPGTRLTVL.

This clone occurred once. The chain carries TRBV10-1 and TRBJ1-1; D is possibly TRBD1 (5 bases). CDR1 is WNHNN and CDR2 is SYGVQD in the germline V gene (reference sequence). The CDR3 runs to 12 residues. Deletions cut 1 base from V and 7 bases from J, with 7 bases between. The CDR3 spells CASSEWGGEAFF. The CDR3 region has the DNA TGCGCCAGCAGTGAGTGGGGGGGTGAAGCTTTCTTT.

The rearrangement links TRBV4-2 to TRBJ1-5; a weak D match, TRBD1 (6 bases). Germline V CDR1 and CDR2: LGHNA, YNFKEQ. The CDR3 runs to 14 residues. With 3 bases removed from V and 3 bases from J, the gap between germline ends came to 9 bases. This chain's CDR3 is CASSQRTDNQPQHF. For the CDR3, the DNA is TGTGCCAGCAGCCAGAGGACAGACAATCAGCCCCAGCATTTT.

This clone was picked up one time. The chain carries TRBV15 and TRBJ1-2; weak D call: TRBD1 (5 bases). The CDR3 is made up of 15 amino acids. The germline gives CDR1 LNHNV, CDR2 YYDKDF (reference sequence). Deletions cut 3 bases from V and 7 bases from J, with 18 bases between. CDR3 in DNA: TGTGCCACCAGCAGGCCCGAGGGGAGGCCGGGTGGCTACACCTTC. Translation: CATSRPEGRPGGYTF.